This T cell receptor beta chain came from a study of CD8 T cell repertoires and HIV-1 epitope variants. Background on the study: Each of Twenty-five Gag and Nef epitope peptides stimulated a separate culture. Control wells had CMV/EBV/flu peptides, negative Ebola AY9, or no peptide.

Produced via immunoSEQ multiplex PCR; TCRdb's table is partial and in-frame only. Here the sample spans more than 4,500 clones, around 60% being singletons. On this clone: What it binds is unknown.

The sequencing sample was made of cultured CD8+ T cells derived from PBMCs. The sequence was obtained from a male donor with HIV.

CDR3 region: CASSFSLSGANVLTF. As DNA, the CDR3 is TGTGCCAGCAGTTTCTCATTGTCTGGGGCCAACGTCCTGACTTTC. This chain connects TRBV28 to TRBJ2-6; D is unresolved. The germline V gene encodes CDR1 MDHEN and CDR2 SYDVKM. There are 15 residues in the CDR3. V was cut by 3 bases and J by 1 base, with 7 bases left in between.